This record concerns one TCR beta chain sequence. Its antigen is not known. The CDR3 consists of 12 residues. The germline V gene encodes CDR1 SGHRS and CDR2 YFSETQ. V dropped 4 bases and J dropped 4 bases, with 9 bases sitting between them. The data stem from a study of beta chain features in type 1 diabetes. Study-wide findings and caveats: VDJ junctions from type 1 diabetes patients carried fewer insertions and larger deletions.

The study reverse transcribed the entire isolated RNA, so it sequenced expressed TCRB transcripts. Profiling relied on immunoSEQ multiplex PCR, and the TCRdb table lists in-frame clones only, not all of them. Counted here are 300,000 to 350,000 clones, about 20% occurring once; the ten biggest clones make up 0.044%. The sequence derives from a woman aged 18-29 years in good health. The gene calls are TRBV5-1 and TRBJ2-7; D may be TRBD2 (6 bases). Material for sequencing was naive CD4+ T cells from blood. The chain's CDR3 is CASSGGEYEQYF. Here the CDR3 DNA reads TGCGCCAGCAGCGGAGGGGAGTACGAGCAGTACTTC.